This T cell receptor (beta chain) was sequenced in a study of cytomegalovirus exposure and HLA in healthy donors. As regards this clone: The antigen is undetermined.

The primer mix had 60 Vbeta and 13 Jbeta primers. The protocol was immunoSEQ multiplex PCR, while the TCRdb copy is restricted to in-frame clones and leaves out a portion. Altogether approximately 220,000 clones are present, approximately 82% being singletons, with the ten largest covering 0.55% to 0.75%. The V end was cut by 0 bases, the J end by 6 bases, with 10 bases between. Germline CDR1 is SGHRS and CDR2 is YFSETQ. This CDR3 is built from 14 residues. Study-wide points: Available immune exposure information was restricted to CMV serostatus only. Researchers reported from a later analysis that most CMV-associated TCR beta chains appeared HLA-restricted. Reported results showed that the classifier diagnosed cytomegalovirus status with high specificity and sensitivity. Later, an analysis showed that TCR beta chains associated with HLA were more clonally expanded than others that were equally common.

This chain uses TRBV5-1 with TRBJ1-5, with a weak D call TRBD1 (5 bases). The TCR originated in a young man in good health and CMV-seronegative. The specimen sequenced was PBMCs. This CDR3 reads CASSLEGWGQPQHF. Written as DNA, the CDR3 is TGCGCCAGCAGCTTGGAGGGGTGGGGTCAGCCCCAGCATTTT.